The clone carrying this T cell receptor beta chain was counted at least ten times. Its cognate antigen is unknown. This record belongs to a study of CD8 T cells in ankylosing spondylitis. 5'-RACE, quantitative and with molecular barcodes, yielded the TCR beta libraries. TCRdb re-derived calls from the 5' RACE reads in MiXCR, one entry per CDR3 protein. The sample carries some 39,000 distinct CDR3 sequences, under 15% recorded once. V lost 7 bases to trimming and J lost 6 bases, with 12 bases between them. The CDR3 is 11 residues long. From germline, CDR1 is SQVTM and CDR2 ANQGSEA. Study results and caveats: Within ankylosing spondylitis blood, a TCR beta motif made up of seven to nine highly homologous variants appeared to be characteristic.

The receptor was derived from a male donor with ankylosing spondylitis. Source material: synovial fluid, either unsorted or a sorted T cell fraction (not recorded which). This sequence joins TRBV29-1 and TRBJ1-2; no firm D call. The DNA of the CDR3 is TGCAGCGGAGTGATTTTGAATGGCTACACCTTC. It yields the protein CSGVILNGYTF.